This T cell receptor (beta chain) was profiled in a study of blood T cell repertoires in COVID-19 (dated by TCRdb to 2019 to 2021). About the study as a whole: Samples covering the acute and convalescent phases of COVID-19 were provided by collaborators in the United States, Italy and Spain. The material from the prospective study consisted of cDNA or gDNA derived from T cells, B-cell-depleted T cells, or PBMCs. HLA class I and class II types, where available, came from metadata supplied by the sample provider rather than from assay-based typing. Sample metadata almost always included a de-identified subject ID, COVID-19 status, age in years and sex. The repertoires were released in a freely available public database intended as a resource for research on the immune response to SARS-CoV-2. The dataset comprised deeply sampled blood TCRbeta repertoires from subjects exposed to, actively infected with, or recovered from COVID-19. The samples were drawn from the first 160 participants of the ongoing ImmuneRACE study and from some 1,300 subjects provided by 6 global collaborators. The full study reports these points: How much clinical and demographic metadata was included differed by source and by participant, and the metadata was provided uncurated.

For this clone: Its antigen is still unknown. No base qualities exist here, and no much larger clone lies one base off it.

The immunoSEQ Assay, a bias-controlled multiplex PCR, was used to amplify TCRbeta CDR3 regions from genomic DNA. Processing in the source paper ran as follows. Nucleated cell counts per sample were estimated from amplification of reference gene primers within the assay. To quantify the absolute abundance of each unique TCRbeta CDR3 rearrangement, sequence reads were collapsed and filtered. For each sample, productive Simpson clonality was calculated by taking the square root of Simpson's diversity index across productive rearrangements. TCRdb took over this immuneACCESS table, retaining in-frame rearrangements with V and J assigned. Such tables are incomplete; in checked studies, under half of the missing clones stem from an unresolved V gene, and the remainder is unexplained. V and J calls and clone size follow that table, whereas D and trimming were derived from the DNA. The sample contains 250,000 to 300,000 clones, about 90% of them found a single time. The top ten hold over 9.5% of the sample.

At the junction V is shortened by 6 bases and J by 7 bases, with 19 bases in between. The CDR3, cysteine through phenylalanine, is 14 amino acids long. The sequence is cut down to CDR3 DNA, 42 bases in frame from base 1. CDR1 and CDR2 are drawn from the germline V gene: SGHDT, YYEEEE. In Seattle, one collaborating source enrolled patients while the infection was active and tracked those patients longitudinally over the course of disease. Collaborating institutions collected whole blood in K2EDTA tubes following their own protocols. For TCRbeta analysis, collaborators shipped samples in one of three forms: frozen whole blood, isolated PBMCs, or DNA extracted from either of those sample types.

The clonotype was recovered from a woman aged 30 to 39 with COVID-19, enrolled during active disease. The material sequenced was peripheral blood. The receptor chain draws on TRBV5-6 and TRBJ1-2; tentative D gene TRBD1, with 5 bases matching. The CDR3 region reads CASTTWRDFRGYTF. Read as DNA, the sequence is TGTGCCAGCACCACCTGGCGGGACTTTCGTGGCTACACCTTC. With the portions outside the CDR3 filled from the reference TRBV5-6 and TRBJ1-2 genes, the complete variable region becomes DAGVTQSPTHLIKTRGQQVTLRCSPKSGHDTVSWYQQALGQGPQFIFQYYEEEERQRGNFPDRFSGHQFPNYSSELNVNALLLGDSALYLCASTTWRDFRGYTFGSGTRLTVV.